Following are 20 T cell receptor beta chains from one sample sequenced in a study of post-analysis software for immune sequencing data. Study observations and caveats: Compared with controls, patients had more of about five TRBV segments, including TRBV5-6, TRBV5-1 and TRBV20-1.

The TCR beta cDNA libraries contained unique molecular identifiers. In TCRdb, the PCR reads were re-called with MiXCR into one record per CDR3 protein. Of about 460,000 distinct CDR3 sequences listed, under 55% are singletons. The antigens of these receptors remain unknown. Input material: blood. The source is a girl under 18 with multiple sclerosis.

This clonotype was counted between two and nine times. The chain has TRBV9 and TRBJ1-2; 7 nucleotides match TRBD1. Germline V gene lookup returns CDR1 SGDLS and CDR2 YYNGEE. The V gene end was trimmed by 3 bases and the J gene end by 2 bases; junction bases not matched to a gene: 4. The CDR3 has 14 residues. This CDR3 reads CASSGPGQNYGYTF. In nucleotides, the CDR3 is TGTGCCAGCAGCGGCCCGGGACAGAACTATGGCTACACCTTC.

This clonotype was seen only a few times. The chain employs TRBV12-3 or TRBV12-4 and TRBJ1-5; the D is unclear. This CDR3 has 15 amino acids. Trimming removed 3 bases at V and 6 bases at J, with 15 bases between. CDR3 sequence reads: CASSFSGVSGQPQHF. DNA of the CDR3: TGTGCCAGCAGTTTCAGTGGGGTCAGTGGTCAGCCCCAGCATTTT.

The J gene is TRBJ2-4, the V gene TRBV20-1; TRBD2 matches 8 bases. From germline, CDR1 is DFQATT and CDR2 SNEGSKA (reference sequence). The length of the CDR3 is 15 residues. V lost 2 bases and J lost 1; bases outside the gene matches: 4. This chain's CDR3 is CSARPSGSAKNIQYF. CDR3 DNA sequence: TGCAGTGCTAGACCCAGCGGGAGCGCCAAAAACATTCAGTACTTC.

This sequence joins TRBV7-3 and TRBJ2-6; no firm D call. Germline V gene data show CDR1 as SGHTA and CDR2 as FQGTGA. The V end lost 3 bases, the J end lost 0 bases, and 3 bases lay between the germline ends. This CDR3 comprises 14 residues. The CDR3: CASSFSSGANVLTF. CDR3 coding DNA: TGTGCCAGCAGCTTTAGCTCTGGGGCCAACGTCCTGACTTTC.

The chain links TRBV20-1 to TRBJ1-5, with TRBD1 identical over 7 bases. The V and J ends lost 3 bases and 1 base, in that order; junction bases with no gene match: 6. The CDR3 covers 15 residues. Germline V gene sequence: CDR1 DFQATT, CDR2 SNEGSKA (reference sequence). The CDR3 region is CSASQGVGSNQPQHF. In DNA, the CDR3 is TGCAGTGCTAGTCAGGGGGTCGGCAGCAATCAGCCCCAGCATTTT.

With regard to this clonotype: The junction does not match germline at one end; this may be a read error. The chain employs TRBV20-1 and TRBJ1-1, with D perhaps TRBD1 (6 bases). The CDR3 has 16 amino acids. Germline-derived CDR1 and CDR2 are DFQATT and SNEGSKA (reference sequence). The chain's CDR3 is CSARDSGRGWDTEAFF. The CDR3 nucleotides read TGCAGTGCTAGAGATTCGGGCCGTGGCTGGGACACTGAAGCATTCTTT.

On this clonotype itself: A junction boundary mismatches the germline segment, possibly from a read error. This chain connects TRBV20-1 to TRBJ2-3, with TRBD2 matching over 10 bases. The CDR3 runs to 15 residues. Germline V lookup: CDR1 DFQATT, CDR2 SNEGSKA (reference sequence). This CDR3 reads CSAGRLAGFTGTQYF. The CDR3 bases are TGCAGTGCGGGACGACTAGCGGGCTTCACAGGTACGCAGTATTTT.

The rearrangement links TRBV7-2 to TRBJ2-7, with 7 bases aligning to TRBD2. The ends lost 1 base at V and 7 bases at J; junction bases unmatched: 4. The CDR3 runs to 13 residues. The germline CDR1 and CDR2 sequences are SGHTA and FQGNSA. CDR3 loop: CASSLVGEGEQYF. Here the CDR3 DNA reads TGTGCCAGCAGCTTAGTGGGGGAGGGGGAGCAGTACTTC.

This sequence joins TRBV11-2 and TRBJ2-1; perhaps TRBD2 as D (6 bases). Trimming shortened V by 1 base and J by 9 bases, and 13 bases separated the two germline ends. Germline V gives CDR1 SGHAT, CDR2 FQNNGV. The CDR3 loop spans 14 amino acids. CDR3 nucleotides: TGTGCCAGCAGCTTAGCCGGGCGGGACGCTGAGCAGTTCTTC. Its translation is CASSLAGRDAEQFF.

Only a few counts were recorded for this clonotype. The chain carries TRBV7-6 and TRBJ2-1; possible D gene TRBD2, 6 bases. The V and J ends lost 5 bases and 0 bases respectively, with 17 bases between them. The germline V gene encodes CDR1 SGHVS and CDR2 FNYEAQ. The CDR3 is made up of 17 amino acids. The CDR3 DNA reads as TGTGCCAGCAGCCCCCTGTCTCGGGGGAGCTCCTACAATGAGCAGTTCTTC. Protein product: CASSPLSRGSSYNEQFF.

A word on this clonotype: An end of the junction differs from the germline gene, which may be a read error. The rearrangement uses TRBV27 and TRBJ2-7; 7 bases map to TRBD1. The CDR3 has 15 amino acids. Germline-derived CDR1 and CDR2 are MNHEY and SMNVEV (reference sequence). CDR3 region: CARSSIGTAPYEQYF. The CDR3 region has the DNA TGTGCCAGAAGTTCCATCGGGACAGCCCCCTACGAGCAGTACTTC.

Comment on this clonotype: Mismatch with germline at one junction end may stem from a read error. The chain employs TRBV27 and TRBJ1-1; 7 nucleotides line up with TRBD1. The CDR3 runs to 15 residues. Per germline, CDR1 MNHEY and CDR2 SMNVEV (reference sequence). CDR3 DNA sequence: TGTGCCAGCAGTCTATCCAAACAGGGGAAAACTGAAGCTTTCTTT. Translating gives CASSLSKQGKTEAFF.

Of note for this clonotype: One end of the junction fails to match germline, which may point to a read error. The genes are TRBV7-2 and TRBJ2-3; a weak D match, TRBD2 (5 bases). From germline, CDR1 is SGHTA and CDR2 FQGNSA. The CDR3 has 14 amino acids. CDR3 nucleotides: TGCGCCAGCAGCGAGGGAGTAGACACAGATACGCAGTATTTT. Its translation: CASSEGVDTDTQYF.

The CDR3 DNA is TGTGCCAGCATCTTTGAGCTAGCGGGAGTAGGCGGCTACAATGAGCAGTTCTTC. Its protein is CASIFELAGVGGYNEQFF. The rearrangement links TRBV7-9 to TRBJ2-1; 10 bases align to TRBD2. J lost 3 bases, V lost 7 bases, and 15 bases had no gene match. The CDR3 is 18 amino acids. The V gene's germline CDR1 is SEHNR and CDR2 FQNEAQ (reference sequence).

CDR3 amino acids: CASSQDRGSQETQYF. The CDR3 DNA sequence: TGTGCCAGCAGCCAAGATCGGGGGTCCCAAGAGACCCAGTACTTC. J is TRBJ2-5 and V is TRBV4-2; D perhaps matches TRBD2 (6 bases). This CDR3 contains 15 residues. The germline V gene encodes CDR1 LGHNA and CDR2 YNFKEQ. The germline V and J ends were trimmed by 0 bases and 1 base, with 9 bases remaining between them.

V gene TRBV7-9 combines with J gene TRBJ2-3, with a weak D call TRBD2 (6 bases). Deletions cut 0 bases from V and 2 bases from J, with 18 bases between. Looked up from germline, CDR1 is SEHNR and CDR2 is FQNEAQ (reference sequence). The CDR3 contains 18 residues. For the CDR3, the DNA is TGTGCCAGCAGCTTAGCGCTAGTCGGACTAAGACCCACAGATACGCAGTATTTT. Amino acid sequence: CASSLALVGLRPTDTQYF.

There are a few counts of this clonotype. The chain recombines TRBV29-1 with TRBJ2-5, with TRBD2 identical over 8 bases. Germline V gene sequence: CDR1 SQVTM, CDR2 ANQGSEA. The CDR3 is made up of 13 amino acids. With V trimmed by 4 bases and J by 12 bases, 13 bases remained unmatched. The CDR3 region has the DNA TGCAGCGTTGTCCTCGGGAGGGCCATGGTGGAGTACTTC. Encoded protein: CSVVLGRAMVEYF.

This clonotype was observed a few times. The chain uses TRBV20-1 and TRBJ2-7; unclear D gene. This CDR3 has 13 amino acids. V gave up 3 bases and J gave up 3 bases, with 12 bases separating them. Germline lookup yields CDR1 DFQATT and CDR2 SNEGSKA (reference sequence). The CDR3 coding sequence is TGCAGTGCTAGCGGGCGGAGAGACTACGAGCAGTACTTC. This translates into CSASGRRDYEQYF.

This clonotype was detected only a few times. The V gene is TRBV6-5, the J gene TRBJ1-4, with D hard to call. CDR1 MNHEY and CDR2 SVGAGI come from the germline V gene. The CDR3 is 16 residues long. Between the trimmed V and J ends, which lost 6 bases and 8 bases, there was a span of 22 bases. The CDR3 is CASSVFGIAGYEKLFF. The CDR3 DNA is TGTGCCAGCAGCGTATTCGGTATCGCGGGGTACGAAAAACTGTTTTTT.

The rearrangement joins TRBV20-1 to TRBJ2-7, with D possibly TRBD2 on 6 matching bases. The CDR3 has 15 residues. V gave up 6 bases and J gave up 0 bases, with 18 bases separating them. Germline V gene lookup returns CDR1 DFQATT and CDR2 SNEGSKA (reference sequence). The CDR3 loop is CSASNRDLSSYEQYF. The CDR3 DNA reads as TGCAGTGCCAGCAACCGGGACTTGAGCTCCTACGAGCAGTACTTC.